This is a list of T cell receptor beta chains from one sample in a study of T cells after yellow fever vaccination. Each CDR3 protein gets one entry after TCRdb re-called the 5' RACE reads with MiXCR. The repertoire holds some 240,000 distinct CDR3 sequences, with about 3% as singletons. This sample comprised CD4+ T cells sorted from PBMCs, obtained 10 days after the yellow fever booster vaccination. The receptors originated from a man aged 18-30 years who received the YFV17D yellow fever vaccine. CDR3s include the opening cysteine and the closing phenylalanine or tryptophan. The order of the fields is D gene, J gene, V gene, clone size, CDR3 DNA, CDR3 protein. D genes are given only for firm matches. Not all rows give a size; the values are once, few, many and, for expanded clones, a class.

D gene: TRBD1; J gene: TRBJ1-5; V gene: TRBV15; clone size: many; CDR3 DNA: TGTGCCACCAGCAAGGGGGCATGGAGCAATCAGCCCCAGCATTTT; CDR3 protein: CATSKGAWSNQPQHF
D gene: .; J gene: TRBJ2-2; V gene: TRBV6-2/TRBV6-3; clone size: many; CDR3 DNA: TGTGCCAGCACGGCACAGGTGGGCACCGGGGAGCTGTTTTTT; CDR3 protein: CASTAQVGTGELFF
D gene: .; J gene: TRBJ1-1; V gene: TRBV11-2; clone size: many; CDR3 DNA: TGTGCCAGCAAAAATGGCAGGGGAGCCCCTGAAGCTTTCTTT; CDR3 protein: CASKNGRGAPEAFF
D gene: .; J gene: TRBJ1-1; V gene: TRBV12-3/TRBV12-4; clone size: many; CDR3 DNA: TGTGCCAGCAGTTTAGTACGGACGAACACTGAAGCTTTCTTT; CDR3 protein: CASSLVRTNTEAFF
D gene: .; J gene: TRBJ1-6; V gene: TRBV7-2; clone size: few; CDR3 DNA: TGTGCCAGCAGCACGACTAGCTCCTATAATTCACCCCTCCACTTT; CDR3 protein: CASSTTSSYNSPLHF
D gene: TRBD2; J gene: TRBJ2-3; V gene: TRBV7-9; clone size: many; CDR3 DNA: TGTGCCAGCAGCTTCGGGGGGTACAGCACAGATACGCAGTATTTT; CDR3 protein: CASSFGGYSTDTQYF
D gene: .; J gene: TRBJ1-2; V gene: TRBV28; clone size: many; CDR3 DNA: TGTGCCAGCAGTTTGGGTTTCTATGGCTACACCTTC; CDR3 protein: CASSLGFYGYTF
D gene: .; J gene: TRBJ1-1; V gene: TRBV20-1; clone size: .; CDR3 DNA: TGCAGTGCTAGGATCGGGACTAGGAACACTGAAGCTTTCTTT; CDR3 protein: CSARIGTRNTEAFF
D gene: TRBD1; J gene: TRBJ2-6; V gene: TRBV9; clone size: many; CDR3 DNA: TGTGCCAGCAGCGCGCCGGGACAGGGAACCTCTGGGGCCAACGTCCTGACTTTC; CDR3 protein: CASSAPGQGTSGANVLTF
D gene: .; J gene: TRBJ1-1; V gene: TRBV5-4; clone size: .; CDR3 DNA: TGTGCCAGCAGCTCCCCGGACAGCAGCACTGAAGCTTTCTTT; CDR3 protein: CASSSPDSSTEAFF
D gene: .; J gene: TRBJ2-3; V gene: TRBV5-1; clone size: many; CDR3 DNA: TGCGCCAGCAGTAAACCGGGCCTCGCGGGCACAGATACGCAGTATTTT; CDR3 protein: CASSKPGLAGTDTQYF
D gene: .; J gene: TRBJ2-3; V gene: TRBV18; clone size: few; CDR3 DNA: TGTGCCAGCTCCACAATGGACCCGGCCCAGGATACGCAGTATTTT; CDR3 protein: CASSTMDPAQDTQYF
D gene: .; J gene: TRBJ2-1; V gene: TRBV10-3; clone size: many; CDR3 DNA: TGTGCCATCAGTGAGCTGGGTACGGGGGGCGATGAGCAGTTCTTC; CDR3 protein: CAISELGTGGDEQFF
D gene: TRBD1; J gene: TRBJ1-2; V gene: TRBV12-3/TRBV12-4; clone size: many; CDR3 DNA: TGTGCCAGCAGTGATCGCAGGGGGAGGGGCTACACCTTC; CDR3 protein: CASSDRRGRGYTF
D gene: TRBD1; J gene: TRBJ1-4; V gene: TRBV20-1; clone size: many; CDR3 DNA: TGCAGTGCTAGAGGTGCCCCGGGACAGGTACAGGAAAAACTGTTTTTT; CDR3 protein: CSARGAPGQVQEKLFF
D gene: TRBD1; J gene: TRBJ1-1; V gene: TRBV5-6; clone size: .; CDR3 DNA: TGTGCCAGCAGCCCCCCCGACAGGGCCCCTGAAGCTTTCTTT; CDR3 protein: CASSPPDRAPEAFF
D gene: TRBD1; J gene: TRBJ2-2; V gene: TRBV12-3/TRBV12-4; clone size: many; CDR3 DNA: TGTGCCAGTAAACCGCCCGCCGGGACAGGACGCACCGGGGAGCTGTTTTTT; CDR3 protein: CASKPPAGTGRTGELFF
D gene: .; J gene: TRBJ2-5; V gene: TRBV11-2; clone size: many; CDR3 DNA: TGTGCCAGCAGCTTAGATCTCGGAGGAGGGCAGACCCAGTACTTC; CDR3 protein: CASSLDLGGGQTQYF
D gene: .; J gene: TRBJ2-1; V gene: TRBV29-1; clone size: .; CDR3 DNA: TGCAGCTCCTGGACAGCCTACAATGAGCAGTTCTTC; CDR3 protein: CSSWTAYNEQFF
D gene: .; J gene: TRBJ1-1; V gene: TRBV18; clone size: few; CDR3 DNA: TGTGCCAGCTCATTTCGAAGGGGCTTGGGGGGGACTGAAGCTTTCTTT; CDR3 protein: CASSFRRGLGGTEAFF
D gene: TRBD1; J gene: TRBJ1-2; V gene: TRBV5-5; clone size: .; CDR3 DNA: TGTGCCAGCAGCTTTTCGGGGTCGACAGGGAGGTATGGCTACACCTTC; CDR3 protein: CASSFSGSTGRYGYTF
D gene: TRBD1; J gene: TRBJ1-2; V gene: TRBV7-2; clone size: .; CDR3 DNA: TGTGCCAGCAGCGACAGGGGGCCCTATGGCTACACCTTC; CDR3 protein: CASSDRGPYGYTF
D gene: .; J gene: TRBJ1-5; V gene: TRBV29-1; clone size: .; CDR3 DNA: TGCAGCGTGGCCAGAGAGGTAGGCCAGCCCCAGCATTTT; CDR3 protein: CSVAREVGQPQHF
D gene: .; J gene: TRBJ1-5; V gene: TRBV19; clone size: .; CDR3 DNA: TGTGCCAGTAGTATACCCAGACAGTACCTTAGCAATCAGCCCCAGCATTTT; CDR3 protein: CASSIPRQYLSNQPQHF
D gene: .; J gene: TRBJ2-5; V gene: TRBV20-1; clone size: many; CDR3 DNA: TGCAGTGCGGGCGGGTTAGACGGGGAGACCCAGTACTTC; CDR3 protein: CSAGGLDGETQYF
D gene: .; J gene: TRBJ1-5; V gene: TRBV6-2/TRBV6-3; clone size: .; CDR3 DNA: TGTGCCAGCAGTCCGGACGGATATCAGCCCCAGCATTTT; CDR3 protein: CASSPDGYQPQHF
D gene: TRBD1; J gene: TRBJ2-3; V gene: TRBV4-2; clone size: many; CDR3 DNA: TGTGCCAGCAGCAAAGACAGGGAAGCGACAGATACGCAGTATTTT; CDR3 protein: CASSKDREATDTQYF
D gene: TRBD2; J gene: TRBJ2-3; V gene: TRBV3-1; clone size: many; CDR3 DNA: TGTGCCAGCAGCCAGCTGACTAGCGGATACACAGATACGCAGTATTTT; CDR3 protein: CASSQLTSGYTDTQYF
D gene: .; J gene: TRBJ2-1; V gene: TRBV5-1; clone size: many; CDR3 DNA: TGCGCCAGCAGCGCGACGGGACGCAGAGACAATGAGCAGTTCTTC; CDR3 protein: CASSATGRRDNEQFF
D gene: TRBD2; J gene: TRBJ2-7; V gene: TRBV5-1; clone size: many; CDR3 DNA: TGCGCCAGCAGCTGGGGACTAGCGGAGATCGAGGCCTACGAGCAGTACTTC; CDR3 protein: CASSWGLAEIEAYEQYF
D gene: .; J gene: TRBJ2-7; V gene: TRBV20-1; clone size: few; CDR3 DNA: TGCAGTGCTTTGAGCCCTAGCTCCTACGAGCAGTACTTC; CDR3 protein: CSALSPSSYEQYF
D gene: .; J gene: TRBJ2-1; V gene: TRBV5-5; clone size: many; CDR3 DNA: TGTGCCAGCAGCCCCAGTTTTCAGTCCCACAATGAGCAGTTCTTC; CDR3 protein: CASSPSFQSHNEQFF
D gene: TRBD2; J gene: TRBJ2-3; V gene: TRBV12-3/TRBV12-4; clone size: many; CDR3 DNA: TGTGCCAGCACCACCCGGCCTAGCGGGGCGGGAGATACGCAGTATTTT; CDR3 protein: CASTTRPSGAGDTQYF
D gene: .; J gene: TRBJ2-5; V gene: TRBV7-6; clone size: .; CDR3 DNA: TGTGCCAGCAGTTGGGGATGGAGCCAAGAGACCCAGTACTTC; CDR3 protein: CASSWGWSQETQYF
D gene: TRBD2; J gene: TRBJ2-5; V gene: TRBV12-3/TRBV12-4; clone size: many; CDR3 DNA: TGTGCCAGCAGTTTATGGGGGGGAGGTGAGAAAGAGACCCAGTACTTC; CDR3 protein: CASSLWGGGEKETQYF
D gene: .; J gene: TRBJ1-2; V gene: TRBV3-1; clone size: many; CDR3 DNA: TGTGCCAGCAGTCGATCCCCCAAAACAGGGTCGGCTAACTATGGCTACACCTTC; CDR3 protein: CASSRSPKTGSANYGYTF
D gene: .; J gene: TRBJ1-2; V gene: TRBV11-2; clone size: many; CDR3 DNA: TGTGCCAGCAGCTTATGGACAGCTTCAGATACCGGGGGCTACACCTTC; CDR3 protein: CASSLWTASDTGGYTF
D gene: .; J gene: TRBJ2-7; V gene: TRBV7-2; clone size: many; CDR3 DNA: TGTGCCAGCAGCAATGATGGGGTCTCCTACGAGCAGTACTTC; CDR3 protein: CASSNDGVSYEQYF
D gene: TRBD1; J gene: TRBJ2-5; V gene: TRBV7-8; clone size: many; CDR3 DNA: TGTGCCAGCAGCAAGAGAGGGACAGGGAAGGGAGAGACCCAGTACTTC; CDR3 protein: CASSKRGTGKGETQYF